This T cell receptor beta chain was found in a study of long-term antiretroviral therapy in people with HIV. To note about this clone: Its specificity is unknown.

They ran version v3.0 of the immunoSEQ assay at survey level. Sequencing targeted about 35,000-50,000 T-cell genomes per sample. Generated by immunoSEQ multiplex PCR, the TCRdb table keeps only in-frame clones and is missing some. Here the sample spans about 38,000 clones, over 75% being singletons. The United States was where all participants with HIV were treated. Study conclusions and caveats: The ART regimens used between the mid-2000s and the late 2010s may be less effective than current ones. Clonal expansions arising prior to ART prevailed in the repertoire at every time point.

Sequences were derived from unsorted PBMCs, sampled 1.5 years after starting antiretroviral therapy. This receptor was taken from a man between 18 and 35 years old with HIV.

Here the CDR3 reads CAMKEGKGTTSTDTQYF. DNA for the CDR3: TGTGCCATGAAGGAGGGGAAGGGTACAACTAGCACAGATACGCAGTATTTT. The chain uses TRBV7-5 and TRBJ2-3; the table's TRBD2 call for D was not verified on the DNA. TRBV7-5 is given as a pseudogene. The CDR3 has 17 amino acids.